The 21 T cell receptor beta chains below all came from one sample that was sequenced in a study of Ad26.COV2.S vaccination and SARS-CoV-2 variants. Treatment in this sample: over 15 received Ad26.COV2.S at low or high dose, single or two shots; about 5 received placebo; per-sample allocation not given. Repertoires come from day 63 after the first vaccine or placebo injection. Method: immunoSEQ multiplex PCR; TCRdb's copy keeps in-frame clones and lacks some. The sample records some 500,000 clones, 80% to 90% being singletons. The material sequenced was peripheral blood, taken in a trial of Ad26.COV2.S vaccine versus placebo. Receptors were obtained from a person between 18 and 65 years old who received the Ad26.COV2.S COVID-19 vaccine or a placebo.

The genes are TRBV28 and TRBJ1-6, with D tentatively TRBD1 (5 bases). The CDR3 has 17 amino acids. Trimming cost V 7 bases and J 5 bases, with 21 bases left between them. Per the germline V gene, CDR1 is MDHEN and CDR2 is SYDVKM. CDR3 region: CASTTVSMGGHNSPLHF. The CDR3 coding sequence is TGTGCCAGCACCACCGTTTCAATGGGGGGTCATAATTCACCCCTCCACTTT.

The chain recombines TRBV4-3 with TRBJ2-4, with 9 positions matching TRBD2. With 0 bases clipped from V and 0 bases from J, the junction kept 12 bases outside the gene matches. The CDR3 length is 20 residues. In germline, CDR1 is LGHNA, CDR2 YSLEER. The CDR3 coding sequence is TGCGCCAGCAGCCAAGATTTAGCGGGAGTGGAGGGGGTAGCCAAAAACATTCAGTACTTC. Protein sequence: CASSQDLAGVEGVAKNIQYF.

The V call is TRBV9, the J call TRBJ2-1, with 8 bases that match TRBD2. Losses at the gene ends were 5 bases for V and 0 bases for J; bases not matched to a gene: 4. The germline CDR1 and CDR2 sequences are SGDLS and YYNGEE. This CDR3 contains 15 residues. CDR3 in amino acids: CASSELADSYNEQFF. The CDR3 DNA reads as TGTGCCAGCAGTGAACTAGCGGACTCCTACAATGAGCAGTTCTTC. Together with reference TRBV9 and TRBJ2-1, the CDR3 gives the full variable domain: DSGVTQTPKHLITATGQRVTLRCSPRSGDLSVYWYQQSLDQGLQFLIQYYNGEERAKGNILERFSAQQFPDLHSELNLSSLELGDSALYFCASSELADSYNEQFFGPGTRLTVL.

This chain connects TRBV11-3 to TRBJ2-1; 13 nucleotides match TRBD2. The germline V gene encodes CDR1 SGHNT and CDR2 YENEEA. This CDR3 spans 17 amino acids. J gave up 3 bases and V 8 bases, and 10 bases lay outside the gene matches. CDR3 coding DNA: TGTGCCAGCTCTCTAACTAGCGGGGGGGCTTTCTACAATGAGCAGTTCTTC. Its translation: CASSLTSGGAFYNEQFF. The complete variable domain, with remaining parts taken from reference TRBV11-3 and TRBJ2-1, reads EAGVVQSPRYKIIEKKQPVAFWCNPISGHNTLYWYLQNLGQGPELLIRYENEEAVDDSQLPKDRFSAERLKGVDSTLKIQPAELGDSAVYLCASSLTSGGAFYNEQFFGPGTRLTVL.

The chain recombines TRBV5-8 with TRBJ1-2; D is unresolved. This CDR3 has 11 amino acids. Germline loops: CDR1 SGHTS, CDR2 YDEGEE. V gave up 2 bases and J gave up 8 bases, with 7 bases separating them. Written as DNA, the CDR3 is TGTGCCAGCAGCTTAGGGTGGGGCTACACCTTC. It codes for CASSLGWGYTF. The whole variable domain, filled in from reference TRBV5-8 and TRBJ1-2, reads EAGVTQSPTHLIKTRGQQATLRCSPISGHTSVYWYQQALGLGLQFLLWYDEGEERNRGNFPPRFSGRQFPNYSSELNVNALELEDSALYLCASSLGWGYTFGSGTRLTVV.

The CDR3 DNA sequence: TGTGCCAGCAGCCAATTGAACAGGGAGGGCATTCAGTACTTC. Translating gives CASSQLNREGIQYF. J is TRBJ2-4 and V is TRBV6-2 or TRBV6-3, with D possibly being TRBD2 (7 bases). V was cut by 6 bases and J by 9 bases, with 18 bases left in between. The CDR3 has 14 amino acids. Germline CDR1 reads MNHEY; CDR2 reads SVGEGT.

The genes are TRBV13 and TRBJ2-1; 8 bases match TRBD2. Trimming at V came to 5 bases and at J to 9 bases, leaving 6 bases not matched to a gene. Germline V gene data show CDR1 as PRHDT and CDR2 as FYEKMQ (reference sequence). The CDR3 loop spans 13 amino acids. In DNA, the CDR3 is TGTGCCAGCAGCCACTTACTAGCGGTTGAGCAGTTCTTC. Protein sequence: CASSHLLAVEQFF. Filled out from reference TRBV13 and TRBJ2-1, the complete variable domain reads AAGVIQSPRHLIKEKRETATLKCYPIPRHDTVYWYQQGPGQDPQFLISFYEKMQSDKGSIPDRFSAQQFSDYHSELNMSSLELGDSALYFCASSHLLAVEQFFGPGTRLTVL.

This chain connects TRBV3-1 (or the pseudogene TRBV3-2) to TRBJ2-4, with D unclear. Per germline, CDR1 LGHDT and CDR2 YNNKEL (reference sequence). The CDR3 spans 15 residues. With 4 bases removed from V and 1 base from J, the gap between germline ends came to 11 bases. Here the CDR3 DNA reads TGTGCCAGCAGCCGAAGTGCCCGGGCCAAAAACATTCAGTACTTC. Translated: CASSRSARAKNIQYF.

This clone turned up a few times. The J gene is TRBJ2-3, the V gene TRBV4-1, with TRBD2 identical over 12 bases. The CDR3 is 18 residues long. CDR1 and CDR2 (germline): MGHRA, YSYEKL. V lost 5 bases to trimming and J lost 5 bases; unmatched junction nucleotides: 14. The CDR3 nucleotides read TGCGCCAGCAGCTACTTAGGACTAGCGGGGTTAGCTGAAGATACGCAGTATTTT. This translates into CASSYLGLAGLAEDTQYF.

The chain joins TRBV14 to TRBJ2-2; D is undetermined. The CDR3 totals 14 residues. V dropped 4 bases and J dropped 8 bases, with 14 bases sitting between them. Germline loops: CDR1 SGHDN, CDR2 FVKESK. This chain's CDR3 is CASSPHFKAGELFF. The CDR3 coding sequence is TGTGCCAGCAGCCCCCATTTTAAGGCGGGGGAGCTGTTTTTT. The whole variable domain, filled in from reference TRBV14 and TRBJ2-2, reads EAGVTQFPSHSVIEKGQTVTLRCDPISGHDNLYWYRRVMGKEIKFLLHFVKESKQDESGMPNNRFLAERTGGTYSTLKVQPAELEDSGVYFCASSPHFKAGELFFGEGSRLTVL.

CDR3 sequence: CASSPDRGFTFNEQFF. CDR3 DNA: TGTGCCAGTAGTCCGGACAGGGGGTTTACGTTCAATGAGCAGTTCTTC. V is TRBV19 and J is TRBJ2-1; 10 positions match TRBD1. There are 16 residues in the CDR3. V gave up 5 bases and J gave up 6 bases; unmatched junction bases: 10. The V gene's germline CDR1 is LNHDA and CDR2 SQIVND (reference sequence).

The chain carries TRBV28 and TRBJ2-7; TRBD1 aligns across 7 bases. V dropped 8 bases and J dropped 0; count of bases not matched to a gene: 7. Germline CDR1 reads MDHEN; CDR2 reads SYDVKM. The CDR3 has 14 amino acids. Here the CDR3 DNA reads TGTGCCAGCGGAACGACAGGGAGCTCCTACGAGCAGTACTTC. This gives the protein CASGTTGSSYEQYF.

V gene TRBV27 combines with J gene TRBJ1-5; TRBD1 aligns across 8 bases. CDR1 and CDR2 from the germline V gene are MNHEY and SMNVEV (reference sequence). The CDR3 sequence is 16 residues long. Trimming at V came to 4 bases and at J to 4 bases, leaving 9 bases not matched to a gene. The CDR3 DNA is TGTGCCAGCAGTTCCCGATACAGGGGGGAGAATCAGCCCCAGCATTTT. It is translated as CASSSRYRGENQPQHF.

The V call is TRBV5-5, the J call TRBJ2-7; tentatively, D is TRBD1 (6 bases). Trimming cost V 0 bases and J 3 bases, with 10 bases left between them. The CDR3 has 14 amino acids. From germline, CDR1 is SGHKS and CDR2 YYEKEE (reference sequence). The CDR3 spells CASSLESTGYEQYV. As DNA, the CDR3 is TGTGCCAGCAGCTTGGAATCGACAGGCTACGAGCAGTACGTC.

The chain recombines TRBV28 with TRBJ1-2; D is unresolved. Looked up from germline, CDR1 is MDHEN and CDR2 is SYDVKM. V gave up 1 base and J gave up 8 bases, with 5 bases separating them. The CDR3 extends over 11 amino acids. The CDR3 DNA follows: TGTGCCAGCAGTTTATATGGCGGCTACACCTTC. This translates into CASSLYGGYTF.

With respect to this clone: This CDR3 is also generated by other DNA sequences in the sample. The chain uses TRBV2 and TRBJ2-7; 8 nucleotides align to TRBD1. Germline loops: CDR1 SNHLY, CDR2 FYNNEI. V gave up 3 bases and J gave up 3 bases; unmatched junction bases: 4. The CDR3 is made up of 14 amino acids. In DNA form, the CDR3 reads TGTGCCAGCAGTGACCAGGGGGCGGGCTACGAGCAGTACGTC. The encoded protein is CASSDQGAGYEQYV.

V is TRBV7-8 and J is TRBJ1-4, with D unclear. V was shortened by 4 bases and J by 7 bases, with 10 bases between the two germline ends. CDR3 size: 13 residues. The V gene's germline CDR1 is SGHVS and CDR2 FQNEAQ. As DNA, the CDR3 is TGTGCCAGCAGCTCGCGCGTTGGTGAAAAACTGTTTTTT. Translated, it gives CASSSRVGEKLFF.

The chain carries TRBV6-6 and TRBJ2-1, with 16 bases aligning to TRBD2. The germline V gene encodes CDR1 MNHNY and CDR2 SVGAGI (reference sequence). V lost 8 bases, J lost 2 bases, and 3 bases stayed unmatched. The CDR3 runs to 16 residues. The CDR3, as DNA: TGTGCCAGCCGGGGACTAGCGGGAGGGACCTACAATGAGCAGTTCTTC. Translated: CASRGLAGGTYNEQFF.

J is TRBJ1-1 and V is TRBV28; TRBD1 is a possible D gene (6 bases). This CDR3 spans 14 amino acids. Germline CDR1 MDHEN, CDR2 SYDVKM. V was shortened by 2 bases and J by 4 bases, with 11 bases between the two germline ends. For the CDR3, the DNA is TGTGCCAGCAGTTTACAGCAGGGGACCACTGAAGCTTTCTTT. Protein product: CASSLQQGTTEAFF.

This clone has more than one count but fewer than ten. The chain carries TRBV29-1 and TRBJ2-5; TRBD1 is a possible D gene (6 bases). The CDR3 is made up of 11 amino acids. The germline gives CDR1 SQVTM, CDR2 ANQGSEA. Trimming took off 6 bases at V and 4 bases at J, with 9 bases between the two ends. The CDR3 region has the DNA TGCAGCGTGCGGACAGTAGAGACCCAGTACTTC. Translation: CSVRTVETQYF.

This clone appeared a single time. This chain's CDR3 is CASSLQASNYGYTF. The DNA for the CDR3 is TGCGCCAGCAGCCTCCAGGCATCTAACTATGGCTACACCTTC. This chain joins TRBV4-3 and TRBJ1-2; unclear D gene. Deletions cut 4 bases from V and 0 bases from J, with 9 bases between. This CDR3 has 14 residues. The germline gives CDR1 LGHNA, CDR2 YSLEER.